This TCR beta chain was captured by sequencing in a study of blood T cell repertoires in COVID-19. Study information: Nucleic acid was either cDNA or gDNA, and it came from T cells, B-cell-depleted T cells, or PBMCs.

The assay was immunoSEQ multiplex PCR, and TCRdb's table has in-frame clones only and misses some. The data show under 150,000 clones, with about four fifths seen just once and about a sixth held by the top ten. The CDR3 runs to 14 residues. The germline V gene encodes CDR1 SGDLS and CDR2 YYNGEE. V was trimmed by 0 bases and J by 5 bases, leaving 9 bases between them. This study enrolled people aged about 18 to 100 from roughly 24 US geographic areas. Participant reports of clinical history set cohort assignment. Before being deemed recovered, Cohort 3 donors had two negative PCRs, clearance, or symptom resolution.

The sample comprised PBMCs or T cells enriched from blood (not recorded which). The TCR originated in a man under 40 who had recovered from COVID-19. This rearrangement joins TRBV9 to TRBJ2-1; tentative D call: TRBD1 (5 bases). The CDR3 nucleotides are TGTGCCAGCAGCGTAGAAAGCAGGGACAATGAGCAGTTCTTC. Its protein product is CASSVESRDNEQFF.